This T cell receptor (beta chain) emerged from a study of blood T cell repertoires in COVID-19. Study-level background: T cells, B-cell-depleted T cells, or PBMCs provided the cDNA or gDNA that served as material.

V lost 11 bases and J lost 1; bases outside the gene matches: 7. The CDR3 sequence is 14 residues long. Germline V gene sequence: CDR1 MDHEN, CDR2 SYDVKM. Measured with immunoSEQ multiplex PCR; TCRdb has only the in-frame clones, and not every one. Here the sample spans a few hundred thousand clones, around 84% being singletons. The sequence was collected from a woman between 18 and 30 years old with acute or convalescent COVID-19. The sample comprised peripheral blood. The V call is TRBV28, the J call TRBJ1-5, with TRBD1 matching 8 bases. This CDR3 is CAVQGDSSNQPQHF. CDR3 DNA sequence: TGTGCCGTACAGGGGGATTCGAGCAATCAGCCCCAGCATTTT.